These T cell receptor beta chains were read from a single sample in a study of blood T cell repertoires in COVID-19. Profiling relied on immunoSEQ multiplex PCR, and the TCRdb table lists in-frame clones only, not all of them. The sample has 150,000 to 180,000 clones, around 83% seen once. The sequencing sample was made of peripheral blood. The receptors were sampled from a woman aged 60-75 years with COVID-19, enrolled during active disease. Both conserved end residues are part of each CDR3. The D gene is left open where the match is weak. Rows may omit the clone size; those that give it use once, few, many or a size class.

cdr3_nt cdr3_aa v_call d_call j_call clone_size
TGTGCCAGCAGCGTAGGGGTAGGGGCCACTGAAGCTTTCTTT CASSVGVGATEAFF TRBV9 - TRBJ1-1 -
TGTGCCAGCAGCTCAGACAGAGCAGGCTATGGCTACACCTTC CASSSDRAGYGYTF TRBV5-8 - TRBJ1-2 -
TGTGCCAGCAGCTCTAAGACAGGATGGAACACCGGGGAGCTGTTTTTT CASSSKTGWNTGELFF TRBV5-8 - TRBJ2-2 -
TGCGCCAGCAGCTTGGTAAGGAGACAGGGCGAAAAACTGTTTTTT CASSLVRRQGEKLFF TRBV5-1 TRBD1 TRBJ1-4 -
TGTGCCAGCAGGGCAGGGGGCAATCAGCCCCAGCATTTT CASRAGGNQPQHF TRBV12-3/TRBV12-4 - TRBJ1-5 -
TGCGCCAGCAGCTTGGAGGGGACTGGGGGCTACACCTTC CASSLEGTGGYTF TRBV5-1 - TRBJ1-2 -
TGTGCCAGCAGCGCACTGGTCCCGGGACAAGAGGCTTTCTTT CASSALVPGQEAFF TRBV9 - TRBJ1-1 -
TGTGCCAGCAGTGAACTAGCGGGGGGGCCCGAGACCCAGTACTTC CASSELAGGPETQYF TRBV6-1 TRBD2 TRBJ2-5 many
TGTGCCAGTAGTTACAGACTAGCGTCGGCAGATACGCAGTATTTT CASSYRLASADTQYF TRBV19 TRBD2 TRBJ2-3 -
TGTGCCATCAGGGCCTCGAACACTGAAGCTTTCTTT CAIRASNTEAFF TRBV10-3 - TRBJ1-1 -
TGCGCCAGCAGCAGAACGGGCCTGGGACTTAGATCTGGGGCCAACGTCCTGACTTTC CASSRTGLGLRSGANVLTF TRBV5-1 - TRBJ2-6 -
TGTGCCAGCAGCTTAATTCGGGTGCGGGACAGCAGGAACACCGGGGAGCTGTTTTTT CASSLIRVRDSRNTGELFF TRBV7-3 - TRBJ2-2 few
TGTGCCAGCAGATCCCAGGGGGCAGGGGCCACTGAAGCTTTCTTT CASRSQGAGATEAFF TRBV6-5 TRBD1 TRBJ1-1 -
TGTGCCAGCTCGGTGCTGGGACAGGCAAACACTGAAGCTTTCTTT CASSVLGQANTEAFF TRBV7-9 TRBD1 TRBJ1-1 few
TGTGCCAGCAGTGAAGGGGCTCGCCCCTCGAACACCGGGGAGCTGTTTTTT CASSEGARPSNTGELFF TRBV25-1 - TRBJ2-2 -
TGCGCCAGCAGCTTGTTGACAGGGGTGAACACTGAAGCTTTCTTT CASSLLTGVNTEAFF TRBV5-1 TRBD1 TRBJ1-1 -
TGTGCCAGCACCACCAGACGGGAGTTCTTATCTGGCTACACCTTC CASTTRREFLSGYTF TRBV7-8 - TRBJ1-2 -
TGCAGTGCTAGTGGGACAGGGAGGGGAACCGGGGAGCTGTTTTTT CSASGTGRGTGELFF TRBV20-1 TRBD1 TRBJ2-2 -
TGTGCCAGCAGCTTTACAGGGAGGGACTCTGGAAACACCATATATTTT CASSFTGRDSGNTIYF TRBV7-8 - TRBJ1-3 -
TGTGCCAGCAGCCCCAGCGGGAGGGGCGGCGAGCAGTACTTC CASSPSGRGGEQYF TRBV5-4 TRBD2 TRBJ2-7 -
TGCGCCAGCAGCTTGGGGGGCGGTTACAATGAGCAGTTCTTC CASSLGGGYNEQFF TRBV5-1 - TRBJ2-1 -
TGTGCCAGCAGTTCCAGGTACAATGAGCAGTTCTTC CASSSRYNEQFF TRBV27 - TRBJ2-1 -
TGTGCCAGCAGTTTATGGGAGACCACTGAAGCTTTCTTT CASSLWETTEAFF TRBV28 - TRBJ1-1 -
TGCGCCAGCAGCAGGGCAGGGGCCCCGGAGGGCTACACCTTC CASSRAGAPEGYTF TRBV5-1 - TRBJ1-2 -
TGTGCCAGCATTCATTCTGGGCGAGAGACCCAGTACTTC CASIHSGRETQYF TRBV2 - TRBJ2-5 once
TGCGCCAGCAGCTTATCAGGCGCCGGCACTGAAGCTTTCTTT CASSLSGAGTEAFF TRBV5-1 - TRBJ1-1 -
TGTGCCAGCAGCCACGTTTGGGGAAAGTCCGGGACTAGTAACAATGAGCAGTTCTTC CASSHVWGKSGTSNNEQFF TRBV7-9 TRBD2 TRBJ2-1 few
TGTGCCAGCAGTTTAACAGGGGTGGCTGAAAAACTGTTTTTT CASSLTGVAEKLFF TRBV6-5 TRBD1 TRBJ1-4 -
TGTGCCAGCAGCTCCTCAGAGAACACTGAAGCTTTCTTT CASSSSENTEAFF TRBV7-7 - TRBJ1-1 -
TGTGCCAGCAGCTTAGCGAGAGGGCTGGGGGCACAAGAGACCCAGTACTTC CASSLARGLGAQETQYF TRBV7-9 - TRBJ2-5 -
TGTGCCAGCAGCCAAGACGACAGGAACTATGGCTACACCTTC CASSQDDRNYGYTF TRBV3-1/TRBV3-2 - TRBJ1-2 -
TGTGCCAGCAGTGACGCGGGGAGGGGATCCGATGAAAAACTGTTTTTT CASSDAGRGSDEKLFF TRBV2 - TRBJ1-4 -
TGCGCCAGCAAAAGCGGGGGGACCTACAATGAGCAGTTCTTC CASKSGGTYNEQFF TRBV5-1 TRBD2 TRBJ2-1 -
TGTGCCAGCAGCCTGACAGGGCTGGCGAACACTGAAGCTTTCTTT CASSLTGLANTEAFF TRBV4-2 TRBD1 TRBJ1-1 -
TGTGCCAGCAGCTTACGGGGACAGGGAAATGAAAAACTGTTTTTT CASSLRGQGNEKLFF TRBV7-8 TRBD1 TRBJ1-4 -
TGCAGCGTGGAAGGGTCGGGTTTTGGCTACACCTTC CSVEGSGFGYTF TRBV29-1 - TRBJ1-2 -
TGTGCCAGCAATAGACAGTTGAACACTGAAGCTTTCTTT CASNRQLNTEAFF TRBV2 - TRBJ1-1 once
TGTGCCAGCAGTCTTGAGGGACACTCCGTAAGGGTCACTGAAGCTTTCTTT CASSLEGHSVRVTEAFF TRBV6-6 - TRBJ1-1 -
TGTGCCAGCAGATCAAAACGACAGGGGACCGGGGAGCTGTTTTTT CASRSKRQGTGELFF TRBV6-5 TRBD1 TRBJ2-2 -
TGTGCCAGCTCACCCCTCGAAGGGGGCGCAAACTATGGCTACACCTTC CASSPLEGGANYGYTF TRBV18 TRBD1 TRBJ1-2 -
TGTGCCAGCAGCGCAGGGAACGCCTACGAGCAGTACTTC CASSAGNAYEQYF TRBV28 - TRBJ2-7 -
TGTGCCAGCAGCCCGACGCAGGTACCGGGGACTGAAGCTTTCTTT CASSPTQVPGTEAFF TRBV9 - TRBJ1-1 -
TGTGCCAGCAGCTTAACGCAGGGGGCTGACTATGGCTACACCTTC CASSLTQGADYGYTF TRBV7-6 TRBD1 TRBJ1-2 -